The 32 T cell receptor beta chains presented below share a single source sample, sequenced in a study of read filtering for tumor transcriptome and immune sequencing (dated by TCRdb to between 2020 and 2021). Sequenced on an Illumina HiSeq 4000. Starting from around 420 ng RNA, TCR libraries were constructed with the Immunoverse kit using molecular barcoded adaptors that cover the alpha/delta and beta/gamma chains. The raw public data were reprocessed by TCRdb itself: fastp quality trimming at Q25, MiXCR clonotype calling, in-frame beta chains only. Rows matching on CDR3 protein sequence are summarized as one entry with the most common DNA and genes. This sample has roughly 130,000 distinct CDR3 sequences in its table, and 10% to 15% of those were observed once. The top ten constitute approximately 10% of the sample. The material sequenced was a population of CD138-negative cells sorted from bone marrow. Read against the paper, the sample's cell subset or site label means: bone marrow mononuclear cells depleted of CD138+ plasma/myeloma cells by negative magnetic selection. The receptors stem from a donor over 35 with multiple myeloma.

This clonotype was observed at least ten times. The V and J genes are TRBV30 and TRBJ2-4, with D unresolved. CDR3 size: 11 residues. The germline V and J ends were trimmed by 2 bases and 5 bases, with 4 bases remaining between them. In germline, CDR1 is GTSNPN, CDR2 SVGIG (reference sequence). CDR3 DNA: TGTGCCTGGAGTCCCCAAAACATTCAGTACTTC. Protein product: CAWSPQNIQYF.

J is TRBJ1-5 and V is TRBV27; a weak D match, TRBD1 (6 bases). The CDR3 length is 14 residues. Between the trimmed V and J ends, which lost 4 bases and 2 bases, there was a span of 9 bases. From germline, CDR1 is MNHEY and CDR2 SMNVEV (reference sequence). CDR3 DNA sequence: TGTGCCAGCAGTTACAGGGACGGCAATCAGCCCCAGCATTTT. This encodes CASSYRDGNQPQHF.

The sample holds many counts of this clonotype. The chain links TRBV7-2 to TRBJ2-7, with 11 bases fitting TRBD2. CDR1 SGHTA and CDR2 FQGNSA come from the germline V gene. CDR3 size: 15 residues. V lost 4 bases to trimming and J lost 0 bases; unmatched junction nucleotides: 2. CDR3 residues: CASSSTSGDSYEQYF. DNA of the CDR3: TGTGCCAGCAGCTCGACTAGCGGGGACTCCTACGAGCAGTACTTC.

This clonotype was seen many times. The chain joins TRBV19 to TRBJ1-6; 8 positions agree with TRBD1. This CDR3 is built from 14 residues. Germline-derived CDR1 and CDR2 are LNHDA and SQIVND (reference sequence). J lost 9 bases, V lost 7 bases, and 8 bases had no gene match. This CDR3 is CASTDRDFGSPLHF. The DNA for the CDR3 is TGTGCCAGTACGGACAGGGATTTTGGTTCACCCCTCCACTTT.

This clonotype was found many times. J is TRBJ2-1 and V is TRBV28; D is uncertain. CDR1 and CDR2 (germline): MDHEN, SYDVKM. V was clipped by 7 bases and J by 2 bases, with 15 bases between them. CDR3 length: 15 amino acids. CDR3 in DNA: TGTGCCAGCACCTGGGCCTCAACGACCTACAATGAGCAGTTCTTC. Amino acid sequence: CASTWASTTYNEQFF.

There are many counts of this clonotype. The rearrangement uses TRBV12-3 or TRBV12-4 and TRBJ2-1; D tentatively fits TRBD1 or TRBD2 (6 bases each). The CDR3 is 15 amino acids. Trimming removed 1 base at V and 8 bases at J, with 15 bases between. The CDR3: CASSLGLGGRDEQFF. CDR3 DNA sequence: TGTGCCAGCAGTTTAGGTCTGGGGGGCCGTGATGAGCAGTTCTTC.

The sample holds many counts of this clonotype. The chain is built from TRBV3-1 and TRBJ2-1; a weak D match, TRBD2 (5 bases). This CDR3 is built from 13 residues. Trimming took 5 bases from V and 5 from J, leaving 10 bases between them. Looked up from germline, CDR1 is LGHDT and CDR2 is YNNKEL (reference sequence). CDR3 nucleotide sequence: TGTGCCAGCAGCAGGACTGGTAACAATGAGCAGTTCTTC. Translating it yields CASSRTGNNEQFF.

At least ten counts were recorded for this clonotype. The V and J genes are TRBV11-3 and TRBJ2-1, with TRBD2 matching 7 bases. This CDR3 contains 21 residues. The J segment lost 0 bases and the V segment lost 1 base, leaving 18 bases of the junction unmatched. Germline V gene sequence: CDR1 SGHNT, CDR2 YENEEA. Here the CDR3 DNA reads TGTGCCAGCAGCTTAGGGTCTGGCTACGGGAGGACCGTTAGCTCCTACAATGAGCAGTTCTTC. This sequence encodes CASSLGSGYGRTVSSYNEQFF.

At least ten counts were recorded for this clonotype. In DNA form, the CDR3 reads TGTGCCAGCCGGGGGGTAAGCAATCAGCCCCAGCATTTT. Its translation: CASRGVSNQPQHF. This chain links TRBV2 with TRBJ1-5; D perhaps matches TRBD1 (5 bases). The CDR3 length is 13 residues. The ends were cut back, 8 bases at V and 1 base at J, with 9 bases in the middle. Germline V gene lookup returns CDR1 SNHLY and CDR2 FYNNEI. The whole variable domain, remainder taken from reference TRBV2 and TRBJ1-5, is EPEVTQTPSHQVTQMGQEVILRCVPISNHLYFYWYRQILGQKVEFLVSFYNNEISEKSEIFDDQFSVERPDGSNFTLKIRSTKLEDSAMYFCASRGVSNQPQHFGDGTRLSIL.

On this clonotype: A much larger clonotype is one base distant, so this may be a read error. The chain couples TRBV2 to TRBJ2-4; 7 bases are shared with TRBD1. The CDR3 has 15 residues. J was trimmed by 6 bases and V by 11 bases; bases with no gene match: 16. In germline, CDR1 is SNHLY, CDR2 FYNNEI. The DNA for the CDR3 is TGTGCCTGCACGTATGTTACAGGGGAGCCAAACATTCAGTACTTC. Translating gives CACTYVTGEPNIQYF.

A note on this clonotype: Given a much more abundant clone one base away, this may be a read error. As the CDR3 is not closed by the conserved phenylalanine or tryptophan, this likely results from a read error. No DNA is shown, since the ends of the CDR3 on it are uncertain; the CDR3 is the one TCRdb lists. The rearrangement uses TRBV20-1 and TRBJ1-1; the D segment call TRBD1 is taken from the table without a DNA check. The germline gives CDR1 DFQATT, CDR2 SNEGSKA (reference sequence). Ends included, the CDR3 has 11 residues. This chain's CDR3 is CSAGAWDSYFL.

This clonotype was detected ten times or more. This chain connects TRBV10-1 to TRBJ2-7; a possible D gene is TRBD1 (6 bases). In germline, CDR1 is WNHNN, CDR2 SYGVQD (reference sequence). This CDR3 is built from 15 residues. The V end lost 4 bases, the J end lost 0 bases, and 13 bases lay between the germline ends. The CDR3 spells CASSAAGTRSYEQYF. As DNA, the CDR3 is TGCGCCAGCAGTGCAGCCGGGACACGCTCCTACGAGCAGTACTTC.

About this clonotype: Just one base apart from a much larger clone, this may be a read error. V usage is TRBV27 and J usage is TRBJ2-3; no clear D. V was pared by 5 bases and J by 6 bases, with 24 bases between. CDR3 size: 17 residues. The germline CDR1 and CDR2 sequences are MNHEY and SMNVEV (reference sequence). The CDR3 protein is CASSRLDGRVPWDTQYF. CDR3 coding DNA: TGTGCCAGCAGTCGCCTTGACGGAAGGGTCCCGTGGGATACGCAGTATTTT.

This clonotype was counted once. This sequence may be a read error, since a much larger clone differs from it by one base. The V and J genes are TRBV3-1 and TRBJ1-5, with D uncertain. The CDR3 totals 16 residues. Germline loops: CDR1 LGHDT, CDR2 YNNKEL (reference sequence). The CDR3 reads CAGSQDIGNSNQPQHF. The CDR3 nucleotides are TGTGCCGGCAGCCAAGACATAGGGAATAGCAATCAGCCCCAGCATTTT.

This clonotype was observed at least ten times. This CDR3 is CASSSKTSGKLVYEQFF. CDR3 nucleotides: TGTGCCAGCAGCTCGAAGACTAGCGGGAAATTGGTTTATGAGCAGTTCTTC. The chain is built from TRBV11-2 and TRBJ2-1, with 11 bases matching TRBD2. The CDR3 is 17 residues long. V trimming: 4 bases; J trimming: 8 bases; junction bases outside the gene matches: 13. Germline V gives CDR1 SGHAT, CDR2 FQNNGV.

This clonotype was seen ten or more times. The CDR3 region is CASSHRGIPPYEQYF. The CDR3 DNA reads TGTGCCAGCAGCCACAGGGGGATTCCTCCCTACGAGCAGTACTTC. The chain uses TRBV7-2 and TRBJ2-7, with TRBD1 matching 8 bases. CDR1 and CDR2 from the germline V gene are SGHTA and FQGNSA. The CDR3 totals 15 residues. The junction had 8 bases not matched to a gene; V was cut back by 5 bases and J by 2 bases. The full variable domain, in which reference TRBV7-2 and TRBJ2-7 provide the parts outside the CDR3, is GAGVSQSPSNKVTEKGKDVELRCDPISGHTALYWYRQSLGQGLEFLIYFQGNSAPDKSGLPSDRFSAERTGGSVSTLTIQRTQQEDSAVYLCASSHRGIPPYEQYFGPGTRLTVT.

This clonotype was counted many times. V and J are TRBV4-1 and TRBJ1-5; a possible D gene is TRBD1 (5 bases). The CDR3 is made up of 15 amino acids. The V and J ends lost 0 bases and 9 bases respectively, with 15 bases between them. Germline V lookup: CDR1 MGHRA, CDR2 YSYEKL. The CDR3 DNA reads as TGCGCCAGCAGCCAAGATCGAGGGGTAGTGTGGCCCCAGCATTTT. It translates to CASSQDRGVVWPQHF.

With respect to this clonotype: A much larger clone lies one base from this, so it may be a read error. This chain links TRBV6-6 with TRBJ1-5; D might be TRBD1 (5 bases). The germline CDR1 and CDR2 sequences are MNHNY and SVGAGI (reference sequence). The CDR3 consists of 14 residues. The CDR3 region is CASKGRGSNQPQRF. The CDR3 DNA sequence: TGTGCCAGCAAGGGTCGGGGGAGCAATCAGCCCCAGCGTTTT.

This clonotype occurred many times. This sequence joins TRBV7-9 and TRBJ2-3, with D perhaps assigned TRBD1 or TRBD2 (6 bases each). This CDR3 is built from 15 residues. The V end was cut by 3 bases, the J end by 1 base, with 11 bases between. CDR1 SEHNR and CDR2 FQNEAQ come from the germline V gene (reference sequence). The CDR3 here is CASSFPGAGTDTQYF. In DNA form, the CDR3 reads TGTGCCAGCAGCTTCCCGGGGGCGGGCACAGATACGCAGTATTTT.

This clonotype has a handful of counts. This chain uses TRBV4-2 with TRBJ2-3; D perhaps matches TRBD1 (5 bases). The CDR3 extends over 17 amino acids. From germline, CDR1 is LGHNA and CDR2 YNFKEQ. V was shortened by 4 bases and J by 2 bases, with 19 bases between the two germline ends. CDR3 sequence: CASSLPGQGRSTDTQYF. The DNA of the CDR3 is TGTGCCAGCAGCCTCCCGGGTCAGGGCCGCTCCACAGATACGCAGTATTTT.

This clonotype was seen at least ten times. In DNA form, the CDR3 reads TGTGCCAGCAGTTTACAGCAAGAGACCCAGTACTTC. Its protein product is CASSLQQETQYF. The gene calls are TRBV7-8 and TRBJ2-5, with no clear D. The V end lost 6 bases, the J end lost 2 bases, and 7 bases lay between the germline ends. This CDR3 has 12 amino acids. The germline gives CDR1 SGHVS, CDR2 FQNEAQ.

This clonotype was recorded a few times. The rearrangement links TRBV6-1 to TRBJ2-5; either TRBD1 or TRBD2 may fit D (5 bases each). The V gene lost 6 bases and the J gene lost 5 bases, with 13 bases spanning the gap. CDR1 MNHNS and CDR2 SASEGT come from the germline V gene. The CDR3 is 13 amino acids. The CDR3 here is CASSISGGETQYF. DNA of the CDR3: TGTGCCAGCAGCATTAGTGGGGGTGAGACCCAGTACTTC.

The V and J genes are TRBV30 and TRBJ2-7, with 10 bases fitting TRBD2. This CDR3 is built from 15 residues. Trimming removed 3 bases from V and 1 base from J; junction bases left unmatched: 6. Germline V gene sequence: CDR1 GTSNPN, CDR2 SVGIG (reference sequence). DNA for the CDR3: TGTGCCTGGAGCACCGGGACTAGCGTTTCCTACGAGCAGTACTTC. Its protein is CAWSTGTSVSYEQYF.

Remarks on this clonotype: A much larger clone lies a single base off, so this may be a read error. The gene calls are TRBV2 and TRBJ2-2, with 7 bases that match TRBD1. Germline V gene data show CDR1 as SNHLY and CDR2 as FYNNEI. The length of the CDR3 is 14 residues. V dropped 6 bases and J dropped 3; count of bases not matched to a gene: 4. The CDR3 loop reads CASSQDRDTGELFF. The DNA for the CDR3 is TGTGCCAGCAGCCAAGACAGGGACACCGGGGAGCTGTTTTTT.

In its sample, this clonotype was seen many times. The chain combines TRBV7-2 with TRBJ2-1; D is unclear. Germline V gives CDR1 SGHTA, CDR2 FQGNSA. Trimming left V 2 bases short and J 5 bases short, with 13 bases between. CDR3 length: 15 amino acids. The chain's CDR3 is CASSLTWTRHNEQFF. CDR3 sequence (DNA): TGTGCCAGCAGCTTAACCTGGACGCGGCACAATGAGCAGTTCTTC.

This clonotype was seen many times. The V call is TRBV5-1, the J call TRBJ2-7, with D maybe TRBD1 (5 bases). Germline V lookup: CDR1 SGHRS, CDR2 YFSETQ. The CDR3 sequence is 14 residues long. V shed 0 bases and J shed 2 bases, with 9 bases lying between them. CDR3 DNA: TGCGCCAGCAGCTTGGAGTCAGGGCCCTACGAGCAGTACTTC. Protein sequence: CASSLESGPYEQYF.

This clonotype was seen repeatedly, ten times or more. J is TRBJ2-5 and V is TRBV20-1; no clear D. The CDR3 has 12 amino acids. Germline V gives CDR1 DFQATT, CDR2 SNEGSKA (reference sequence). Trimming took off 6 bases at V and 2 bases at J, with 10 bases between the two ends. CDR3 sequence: CSARSGQETQYF. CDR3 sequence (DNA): TGCAGTGCAAGGTCCGGACAAGAGACCCAGTACTTC.

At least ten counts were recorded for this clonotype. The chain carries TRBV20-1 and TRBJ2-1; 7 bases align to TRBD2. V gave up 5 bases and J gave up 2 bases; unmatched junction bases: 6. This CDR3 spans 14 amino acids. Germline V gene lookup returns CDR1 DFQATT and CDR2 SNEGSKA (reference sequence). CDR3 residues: CSAHSGTTYNEQFF. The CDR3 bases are TGCAGTGCTCACTCCGGGACTACCTACAATGAGCAGTTCTTC.

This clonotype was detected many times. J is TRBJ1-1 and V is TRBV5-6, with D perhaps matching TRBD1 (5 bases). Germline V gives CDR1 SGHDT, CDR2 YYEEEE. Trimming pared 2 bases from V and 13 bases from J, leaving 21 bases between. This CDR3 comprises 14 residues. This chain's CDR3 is CASSLGTVTKRDFF. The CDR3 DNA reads TGTGCCAGCAGCTTAGGGACGGTGACTAAGAGGGATTTCTTT. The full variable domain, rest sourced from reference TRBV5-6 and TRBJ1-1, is DAGVTQSPTHLIKTRGQQVTLRCSPKSGHDTVSWYQQALGQGPQFIFQYYEEEERQRGNFPDRFSGHQFPNYSSELNVNALLLGDSALYLCASSLGTVTKRDFFGQGTRLTVV.

The chain's CDR3 is CSVDPPDRGFGYTF. The CDR3 nucleotides are TGCAGCGTTGACCCACCGGACAGGGGCTTTGGCTACACCTTC. The chain links TRBV29-1 to TRBJ1-2; the match to TRBD1 covers 9 bases. The germline V gene has CDR1 SQVTM and CDR2 ANQGSEA. The ends lost 3 bases at V and 7 bases at J; junction bases unmatched: 9. This CDR3 comprises 14 residues.

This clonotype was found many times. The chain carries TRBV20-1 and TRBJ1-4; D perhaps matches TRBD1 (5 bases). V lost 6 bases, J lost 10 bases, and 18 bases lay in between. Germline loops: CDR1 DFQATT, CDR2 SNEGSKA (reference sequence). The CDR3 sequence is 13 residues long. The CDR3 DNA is TGCAGTGCCCACGTGAGGGACGTAGGAAAACTGTTTTTT. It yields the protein CSAHVRDVGKLFF.

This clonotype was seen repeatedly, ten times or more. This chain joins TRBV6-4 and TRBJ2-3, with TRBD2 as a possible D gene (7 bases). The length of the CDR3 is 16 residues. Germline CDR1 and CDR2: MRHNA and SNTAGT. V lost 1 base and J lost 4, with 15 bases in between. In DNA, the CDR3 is TGTGCCAGCAGTGACTTGGGGGGGCCGGGTTCAGATACGCAGTATTTT. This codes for CASSDLGGPGSDTQYF.